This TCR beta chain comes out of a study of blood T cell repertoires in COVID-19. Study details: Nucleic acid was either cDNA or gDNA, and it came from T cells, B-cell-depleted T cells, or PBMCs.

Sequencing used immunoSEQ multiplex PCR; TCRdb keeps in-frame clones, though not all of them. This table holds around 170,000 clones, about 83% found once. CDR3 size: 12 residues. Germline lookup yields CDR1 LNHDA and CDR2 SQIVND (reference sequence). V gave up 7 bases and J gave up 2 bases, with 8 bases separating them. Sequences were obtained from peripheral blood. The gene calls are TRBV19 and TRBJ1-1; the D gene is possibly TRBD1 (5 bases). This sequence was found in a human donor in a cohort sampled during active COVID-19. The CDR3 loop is CASKDTNTEAFF. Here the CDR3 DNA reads TGTGCCAGTAAGGACACTAACACTGAAGCTTTCTTT. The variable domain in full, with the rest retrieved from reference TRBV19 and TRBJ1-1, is DGGITQSPKYLFRKEGQNVTLSCEQNLNHDAMYWYRQDPGQGLRLIYYSQIVNDFQKGDIAEGYSVSREKKESFPLTVTSAQKNPTAFYLCASKDTNTEAFFGQGTRLTVV.